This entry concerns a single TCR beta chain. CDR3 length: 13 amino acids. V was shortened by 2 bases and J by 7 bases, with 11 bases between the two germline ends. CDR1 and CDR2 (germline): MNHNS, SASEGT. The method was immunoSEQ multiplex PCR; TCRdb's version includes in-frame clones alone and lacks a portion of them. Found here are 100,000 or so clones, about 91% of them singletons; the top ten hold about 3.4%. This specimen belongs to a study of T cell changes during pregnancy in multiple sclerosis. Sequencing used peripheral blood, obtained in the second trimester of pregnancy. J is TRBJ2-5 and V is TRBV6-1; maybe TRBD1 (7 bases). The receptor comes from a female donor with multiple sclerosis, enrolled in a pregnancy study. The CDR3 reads CASSERQGGTQYF. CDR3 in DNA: TGTGCCAGCAGTGAACGACAGGGAGGGACCCAGTACTTC.